The present entry profiles one T cell receptor beta chain with its context. The data belong to a study of technical replicates of blood from a few donors. Clones were sequenced by immunoSEQ multiplex PCR, and TCRdb holds only the in-frame ones, with some missing. The sample lists just over 60,000 clones, approximately 89% occurring once. Trimming took off 6 bases at V and 1 base at J, with 9 bases between the two ends. The CDR3 consists of 13 residues. CDR1 is SGHAT, CDR2 FQNNGV, per germline. The chain couples TRBV11-2 to TRBJ2-5; possibly TRBD2 for D (6 bases). Sequences were obtained from PBMCs. This receptor was taken from a human donor in good health. Some clones in this sample may be carry-over from other donors' samples. As DNA, the CDR3 is TGTGCCAGCAGTCGGACTACCCAAGAGACCCAGTACTTC. Encoded protein: CASSRTTQETQYF.